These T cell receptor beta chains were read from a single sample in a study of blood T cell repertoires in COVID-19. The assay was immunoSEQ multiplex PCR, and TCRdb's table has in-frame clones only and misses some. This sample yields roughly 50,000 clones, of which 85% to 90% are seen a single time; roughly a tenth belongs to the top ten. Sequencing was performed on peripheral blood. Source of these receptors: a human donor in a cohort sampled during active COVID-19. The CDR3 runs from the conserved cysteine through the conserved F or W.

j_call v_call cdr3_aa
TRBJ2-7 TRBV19 CASSWGRPYEQYF
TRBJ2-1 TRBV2 CASRPGTSGMRAYNEQFF
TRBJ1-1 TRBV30 CAWTGWTDPTGRTEAFF
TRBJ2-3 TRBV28 CASLLAPTDTQYF
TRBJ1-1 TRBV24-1 CATSDTTGEDTEAFF
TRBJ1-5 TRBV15 CATSRGGRDNQPQHF
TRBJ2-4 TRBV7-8 CASSSYPSGPAKNIQYF
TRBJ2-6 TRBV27 CASRHLSTGSGANVLTF
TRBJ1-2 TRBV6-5 CASGEGWGGYTF
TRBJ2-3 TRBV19 CASSIAPTYEGVGTDTQYF
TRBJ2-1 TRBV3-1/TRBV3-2 CASSARTSGRNEQFF
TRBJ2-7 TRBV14 CASSVTGIGQYF
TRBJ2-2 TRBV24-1 CATSDFPRDTGELFF
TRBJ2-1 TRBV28 CASTTLVARQGPFF
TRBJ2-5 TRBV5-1 CASRIEGGAQTQYF
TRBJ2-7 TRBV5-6 CASSLDATSGEQYF
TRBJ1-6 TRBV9 CASSAGTEGSPLHF
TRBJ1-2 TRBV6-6 CASSYLQGIANYGYTF
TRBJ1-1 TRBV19 CASTTGPVNTEAFF
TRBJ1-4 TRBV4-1 CASSQDDGWANEKLFF
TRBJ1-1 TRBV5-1 CASSQQGLEEAFF
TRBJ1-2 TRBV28 CASSFNPTAYGYTF
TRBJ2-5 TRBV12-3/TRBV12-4 CASRSSGRETQYF
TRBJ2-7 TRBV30 CAWSVRGPSYEQYF
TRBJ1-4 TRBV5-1 CASSYGGSNEKLFF
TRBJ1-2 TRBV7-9 CASSLAALDYGYTF
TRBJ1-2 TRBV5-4 CASSSLLTGVYGYTF